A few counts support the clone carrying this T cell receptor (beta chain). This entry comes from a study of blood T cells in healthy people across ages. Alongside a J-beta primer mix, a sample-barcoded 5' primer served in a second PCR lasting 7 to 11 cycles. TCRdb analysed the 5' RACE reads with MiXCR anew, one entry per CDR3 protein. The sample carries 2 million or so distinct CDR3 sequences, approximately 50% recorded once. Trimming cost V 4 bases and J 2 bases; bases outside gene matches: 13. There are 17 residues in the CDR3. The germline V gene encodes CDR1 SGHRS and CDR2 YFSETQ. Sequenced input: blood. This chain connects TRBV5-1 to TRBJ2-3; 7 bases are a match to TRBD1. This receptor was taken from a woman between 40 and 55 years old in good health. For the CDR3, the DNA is TGCGCCAGCAGCCCCACAAGGAAGGGGGCTACCACAGATACGCAGTATTTT. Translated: CASSPTRKGATTDTQYF.